The 30 T cell receptor beta chains presented below share a single source sample, sequenced in a study of T cell responses to AZD1222 COVID-19 vaccine. Assay: immunoSEQ multiplex PCR; the TCRdb copy retains only in-frame clones and omits some. The data hold around 130,000 clones, with 75% to 90% observed a single time. Sequenced material: peripheral blood, taken on day 0 of AZD1222 vaccination. These receptors all stem from an adult in good health.

The chain couples TRBV10-3 to TRBJ2-5; D is ambiguous. Germline V gene lookup returns CDR1 ENHRY and CDR2 SYGVKD. Trimming stripped 0 bases from V and 2 bases from J, with 7 bases between. The CDR3 loop spans 14 amino acids. CDR3 DNA: TGTGCCATCAGTGAGTCGACCAGACAAGAGACCCAGTACTTC. Protein: CAISESTRQETQYF.

The chain links TRBV19 to TRBJ1-2, with unresolved D. The CDR3 is 14 residues long. Trimming pared 0 bases from V and 4 bases from J, leaving 9 bases between. Germline V gene lookup returns CDR1 LNHDA and CDR2 SQIVND (reference sequence). The CDR3 protein is CASSIETDLYGYTF. The CDR3 DNA reads as TGTGCCAGTAGTATAGAAACAGACCTCTATGGCTACACCTTC.

V is TRBV9 and J is TRBJ1-6; D possibly corresponds to TRBD1 (5 bases). This CDR3 has 13 residues. The V and J ends lost 3 bases and 13 bases respectively, with 14 bases between them. CDR1 and CDR2 from the germline V gene are SGDLS and YYNGEE. DNA for the CDR3: TGTGCCAGCAGCGAGGGGTCCACGAGTCCCCTCCACTTT. This gives the protein CASSEGSTSPLHF.

In its sample, this clone was seen once. The rearrangement links TRBV3-1 (or the pseudogene TRBV3-2) to TRBJ2-2; maybe TRBD1 (5 bases). The germline CDR1 and CDR2 sequences are LGHDT and YNNKEL (reference sequence). The V end lost 4 bases, the J end lost 7 bases, and 10 bases lay between the germline ends. The CDR3 contains 13 residues. Here the CDR3 DNA reads TGTGCCAGCAGCCCCGCAGGGTTCGGGGAGCTGTTTTTT. As protein: CASSPAGFGELFF.

The chain couples TRBV15 to TRBJ2-2; D may be TRBD1 or TRBD2 (5 bases each). CDR3 length: 17 residues. The V gene's germline CDR1 is LNHNV and CDR2 YYDKDF (reference sequence). Deletions cut 3 bases from V and 4 bases from J, with 18 bases between. The CDR3 region is CATSSEVGTLGTGELFF. As DNA, the CDR3 is TGTGCCACCAGCAGTGAGGTCGGGACCTTGGGCACCGGGGAGCTGTTTTTT.

The chain recombines TRBV5-1 with TRBJ2-7, with D tentatively TRBD1 (6 bases). In germline, CDR1 is SGHRS, CDR2 YFSETQ. The CDR3 sequence is 14 residues long. V gave up 3 bases and J gave up 10 bases, with 20 bases separating them. CDR3 bases: TGCGCCAGCAGCTCGGCGCAGGGGCCCACACGACAGTACTTC. This translates into CASSSAQGPTRQYF.

V is TRBV7-3 and J is TRBJ1-1, with a possible D match to TRBD1 (5 bases). V was clipped by 5 bases and J by 4 bases, with 11 bases between them. The CDR3 length is 13 residues. CDR1 SGHTA and CDR2 FQGTGA come from the germline V gene. CDR3 sequence reads: CASSPTGATEAFF. The CDR3 DNA reads TGTGCCAGCAGCCCGACCGGGGCCACTGAAGCTTTCTTT.

The chain recombines TRBV3-1 (or the pseudogene TRBV3-2) with TRBJ1-4; D gene ambiguous. The V gene's germline CDR1 is LGHDT and CDR2 YNNKEL (reference sequence). Trimming took off 4 bases at V and 0 bases at J, with 12 bases between the two ends. The length of the CDR3 is 16 residues. DNA of the CDR3: TGTGCCAGCAGCCCAACCGTTAGTGCAACTAATGAAAAACTGTTTTTT. It encodes CASSPTVSATNEKLFF.

This chain connects TRBV7-2 to TRBJ2-7; a weak D match, TRBD2 (7 bases). Trimming removed 1 base at V and 0 bases at J, with 13 bases between. This CDR3 spans 16 amino acids. The germline CDR1 and CDR2 sequences are SGHTA and FQGNSA. The CDR3 DNA reads TGTGCCAGCAGCTTAGAGGCGGGGGCTAGCTCCTACGAGCAGTACTTC. The encoded protein is CASSLEAGASSYEQYF.

This chain joins TRBV9 and TRBJ2-7, with D tentatively TRBD1 (6 bases). Germline V gives CDR1 SGDLS, CDR2 YYNGEE. V lost 0 bases to trimming and J lost 3 bases, with 19 bases between them. This CDR3 has 17 residues. CDR3: CASSVGDTRNGNYEQYF. In nucleotides, the CDR3 is TGTGCCAGCAGCGTAGGGGACACGCGGAACGGGAACTACGAGCAGTACTTC.

J is TRBJ1-5 and V is TRBV7-2; D is uncertain. The CDR3 sequence is 12 residues long. CDR1 and CDR2 (germline): SGHTA, FQGNSA. Trimming stripped 5 bases from V and 9 bases from J, with 11 bases between. The CDR3 spells CASSPSLTPQHF. The CDR3, as DNA: TGTGCCAGCAGCCCCTCCTTGACGCCCCAGCATTTT.

The gene calls are TRBV18 and TRBJ2-1, with D hard to call. Deletions cut 3 bases from V and 7 bases from J, with 7 bases between. The CDR3 runs to 12 residues. The V gene's germline CDR1 is KGHSH and CDR2 LQKENI. The CDR3 nucleotides read TGTGCCAGCTCACCCCTTGGAAATGAGCAGTTCTTC. The encoded protein is CASSPLGNEQFF.

This chain links TRBV28 with TRBJ2-1; D is possibly TRBD2 (6 bases). The CDR3 consists of 19 residues. Germline assignment: CDR1 MDHEN and CDR2 SYDVKM. V gave up 5 bases and J gave up 9 bases, with 32 bases separating them. CDR3 DNA: TGTGCCAGCAGTCCTCCGGGGACCCGGAGGCGGGGTAGCTACGGTGAGCAGTTCTTC. It codes for CASSPPGTRRRGSYGEQFF. Variable domain in full (rest from reference TRBV28 and TRBJ2-1): DVKVTQSSRYLVKRTGEKVFLECVQDMDHENMFWYRQDPGLGLRLIYFSYDVKMKEKGDIPEGYSVSREKKERFSLILESASTNQTSMYLCASSPPGTRRRGSYGEQFFGPGTRLTVL.

The gene calls are TRBV28 and TRBJ2-2; TRBD1 might be the D (7 bases). The CDR3 runs to 16 residues. Trimming removed 3 bases at V and 5 bases at J, with 16 bases between. CDR1 and CDR2 from the germline V gene are MDHEN and SYDVKM. The CDR3 region is CASSLRRGHRTGELFF. DNA of the CDR3: TGTGCCAGCAGTTTGAGGAGGGGGCATCGTACCGGGGAGCTGTTTTTT.

The chain has TRBV5-1 and TRBJ2-7, with a possible D match to TRBD2 (5 bases). The CDR3 consists of 15 residues. V lost 0 bases, J lost 3 bases, and 13 bases lay in between. Germline CDR1 and CDR2: SGHRS and YFSETQ. CDR3 protein: CASSLAASTLYEQYF. The CDR3 DNA sequence: TGCGCCAGCAGCTTGGCGGCTAGCACCCTCTACGAGCAGTACTTC. Looking up the rest from reference TRBV5-1 and TRBJ2-7 gives the full variable domain: KAGVTQTPRYLIKTRGQQVTLSCSPISGHRSVSWYQQTPGQGLQFLFEYFSETQRNKGNFPGRFSGRQFSNSRSEMNVSTLELGDSALYLCASSLAASTLYEQYFGPGTRLTVT.

This clone was recorded once. The chain links TRBV10-3 to TRBJ2-7; a possible D gene is TRBD2 (5 bases). The CDR3 runs 14 residues. V was cut by 6 bases and J by 4 bases, with 16 bases left in between. Germline V gene data show CDR1 as ENHRY and CDR2 as SYGVKD. CDR3 in DNA: TGTGCCATCAGCAGACTACTCCTACCGTACGAGCAGTACTTC. Protein: CAISRLLLPYEQYF.

The CDR3, as DNA: TGTGCCAGCAGTTTTTACGGCCCGGGGGGTGGCTACACCTTC. Amino acids: CASSFYGPGGGYTF. This chain links TRBV27 with TRBJ1-2; D may be TRBD1 (5 bases). The CDR3 totals 14 residues. Trimming stripped 3 bases from V and 7 bases from J, with 15 bases between. Germline values: CDR1 MNHEY, CDR2 SMNVEV (reference sequence).

The J gene is TRBJ2-1, the V gene TRBV6-5; D is perhaps TRBD1 or TRBD2 (5 bases each). V gave up 2 bases and J gave up 1 base, with 12 bases separating them. Germline loops: CDR1 MNHEY, CDR2 SVGAGI. The CDR3 is 16 residues long. CDR3 loop: CASSYQGPFSYNEQFF. In DNA form, the CDR3 reads TGTGCCAGCAGTTACCAGGGACCTTTTTCCTACAATGAGCAGTTCTTC.

The V gene is TRBV3-1 (or the pseudogene TRBV3-2), the J gene TRBJ1-3; 8 nucleotides align to TRBD1. CDR3 length: 21 amino acids. Germline V CDR1 and CDR2: LGHDT, YNNKEL (reference sequence). The V gene end was trimmed by 2 bases and the J gene end by 0 bases; junction bases not matched to a gene: 18. CDR3 sequence: CASSQMGVAGQVSRSGNTIYF. The CDR3 bases are TGTGCCAGCAGCCAAATGGGAGTGGCGGGACAGGTCTCCCGCTCTGGAAACACCATATATTTT.

This rearrangement joins TRBV7-2 to TRBJ2-2; TRBD2 is a possible D gene (5 bases). The germline gives CDR1 SGHTA, CDR2 FQGNSA. The CDR3 runs to 13 residues. V lost 5 bases and J lost 7, with 11 bases in between. CDR3 sequence (DNA): TGTGCCAGCAGCCCCCTGGGGAGCGGGGAGCTGTTTTTT. Translation: CASSPLGSGELFF.

This chain joins TRBV9 and TRBJ1-2; TRBD1 matches at 7 bases. The CDR3 covers 14 residues. V shed 4 bases, J shed 5 bases, and the junction held 8 bases outside the gene matches. Germline CDR1 SGDLS, CDR2 YYNGEE. CDR3 loop: CASSSTGANYGYTF. CDR3 sequence (DNA): TGTGCCAGCAGCTCCACAGGGGCGAATTATGGCTACACCTTC.

The rearrangement uses TRBV4-1 and TRBJ2-2; TRBD1 aligns across 8 bases. Germline values: CDR1 MGHRA, CDR2 YSYEKL. J lost 5 bases, V lost 0 bases, and 11 bases had no gene match. The CDR3 loop spans 18 amino acids. Here the CDR3 reads CASSQDHSRTGGTGELFF. The DNA for the CDR3 is TGCGCCAGCAGCCAAGATCATTCCCGAACAGGGGGAACCGGGGAGCTGTTTTTT.

V and J are TRBV4-3 and TRBJ2-3; D perhaps matches TRBD2 (5 bases). This CDR3 contains 15 residues. The V gene's germline CDR1 is LGHNA and CDR2 YSLEER. Trimming removed 1 base at V and 0 bases at J, with 8 bases between. Here the CDR3 DNA reads TGCGCCAGCAGCCAAGGGACTTCTAGCACAGATACGCAGTATTTT. It translates to CASSQGTSSTDTQYF.

This clone has just a few counts. This rearrangement joins TRBV5-1 to TRBJ1-1, with 8 nucleotides matching TRBD1. Trimming took 4 bases from V and 1 from J; bases not matched to a gene: 6. The CDR3 consists of 15 residues. Germline V gene sequence: CDR1 SGHRS, CDR2 YFSETQ. CDR3 loop: CASSPRTGPNTEAFF. DNA for the CDR3: TGCGCCAGCAGCCCAAGGACAGGGCCGAACACTGAAGCTTTCTTT.

V gene TRBV24-1 combines with J gene TRBJ1-1; D not resolved. CDR1 is KGHDR, CDR2 SFDVKD, per germline. Trimming shortened V by 1 base and J by 10 bases, and 12 bases separated the two germline ends. This CDR3 contains 13 residues. The CDR3: CATSDFDESGAFF. The CDR3 nucleotides are TGTGCCACCAGTGATTTCGACGAAAGTGGAGCTTTCTTT.

This rearrangement joins TRBV28 to TRBJ2-7; the D call may be TRBD1 or TRBD2 (5 bases each). This CDR3 has 15 residues. Germline values: CDR1 MDHEN, CDR2 SYDVKM. Trimming took 6 bases from V and 3 from J, leaving 18 bases between them. This CDR3 reads CASRTTGGYHYEQYF. CDR3 in DNA: TGTGCCAGCAGAACGACTGGGGGATACCACTACGAGCAGTACTTC.

The chain couples TRBV24-1 to TRBJ2-5; D unresolved. This CDR3 has 14 residues. Germline V gene sequence: CDR1 KGHDR, CDR2 SFDVKD. Trimming stripped 5 bases from V and 1 base from J, with 10 bases between. The CDR3 bases are TGTGCCACCAGTGTAGATGGTTCCCAAGAGACCCAGTACTTC. This gives the protein CATSVDGSQETQYF.

The chain couples TRBV30 to TRBJ1-4, with D unresolved. CDR1 is GTSNPN, CDR2 SVGIG, per germline (reference sequence). The ends were cut back, 0 bases at V and 2 bases at J, with 10 bases in the middle. The CDR3 is made up of 15 amino acids. DNA for the CDR3: TGTGCCTGGAGTGTACGGCAGGTGACTAATGAAAAACTGTTTTTT. It translates to CAWSVRQVTNEKLFF.

This sequence joins TRBV5-1 and TRBJ2-4; 8 bases fit TRBD1. Losses at the gene ends were 4 bases for V and 8 bases for J; bases not matched to a gene: 5. The CDR3 length is 13 residues. Germline assignment: CDR1 SGHRS and CDR2 YFSETQ. The CDR3 DNA sequence: TGCGCCAGCAGCCCGTACAGGGGGGACATTCAGTACTTC. It codes for CASSPYRGDIQYF.

This chain joins TRBV6-5 and TRBJ2-1; D possibly corresponds to TRBD2 (5 bases). CDR1 and CDR2 (germline): MNHEY, SVGAGI. V was shortened by 7 bases and J by 2 bases, with 9 bases between the two germline ends. CDR3 length equals 13 residues. This CDR3 reads CASMEAAYNEQFF. The CDR3 coding sequence is TGTGCCAGCATGGAGGCCGCCTACAATGAGCAGTTCTTC.